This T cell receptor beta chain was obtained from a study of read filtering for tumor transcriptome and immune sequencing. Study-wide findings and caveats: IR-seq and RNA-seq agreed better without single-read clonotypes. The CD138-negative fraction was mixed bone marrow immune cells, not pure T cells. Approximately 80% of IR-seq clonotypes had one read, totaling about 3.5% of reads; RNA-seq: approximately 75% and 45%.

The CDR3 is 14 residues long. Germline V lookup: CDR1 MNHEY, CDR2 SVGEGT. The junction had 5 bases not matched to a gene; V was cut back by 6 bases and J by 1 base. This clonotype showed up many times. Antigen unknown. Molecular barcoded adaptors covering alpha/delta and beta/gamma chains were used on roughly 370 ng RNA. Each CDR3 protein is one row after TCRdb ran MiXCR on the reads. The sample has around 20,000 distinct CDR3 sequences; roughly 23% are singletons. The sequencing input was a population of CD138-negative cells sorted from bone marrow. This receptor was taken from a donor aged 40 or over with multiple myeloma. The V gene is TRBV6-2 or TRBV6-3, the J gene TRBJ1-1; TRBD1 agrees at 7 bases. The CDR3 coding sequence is TGTGCCAGCAGACCGGGACAGTGGAACACTGAAGCTTTCTTT. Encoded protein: CASRPGQWNTEAFF.